These T cell receptor beta chains were read from a single sample in a study of blood T cell repertoires in COVID-19. Sequenced by immunoSEQ multiplex PCR; TCRdb stores in-frame clones only, minus some. The data show approximately 170,000 clones, with 84% seen just once and approximately 8% held by the top ten. The sequenced sample consisted of PBMCs or T cells enriched from blood (not recorded which). These receptors all come from a woman aged 45-60 years who had recovered from COVID-19. The CDR3 runs from the conserved cysteine through the conserved F or W. D genes are given only for firm matches. For some rows the clone size is stated as once, few or many, or as a class when expanded; others skip it.

TRBJ2-1 | - | - | TRBV7-6 | CASSLSSGAGNEQFF | TGTGCCAGCAGCTTATCGTCAGGGGCTGGCAATGAGCAGTTCTTC
TRBJ1-4 | - | - | TRBV7-2 | CASSLTGQGFEKLFF | TGTGCCAGCAGCTTAACCGGGCAGGGTTTCGAAAAACTGTTTTTT
TRBJ1-2 | TRBD1 | - | TRBV5-6 | CASSLAGQDYGYTF | TGTGCCAGCAGCTTAGCGGGACAGGACTATGGCTACACCTTC
TRBJ2-2 | - | - | TRBV24-1 | CATSDLRREANTGELFF | TGTGCCACCAGTGATTTGCGTAGGGAGGCGAACACCGGGGAGCTGTTTTTT
TRBJ2-3 | - | - | TRBV21-1 | CAIKLGTGRSDTQYF | TGTGCCATCAAACTAGGGACAGGGCGGTCCGATACGCAGTATTTT
TRBJ1-2 | TRBD1 | - | TRBV3-1/TRBV3-2 | CASSLGTVNYGYTF | TGTGCCAGCAGCCTTGGGACAGTAAACTATGGCTACACCTTC
TRBJ1-5 | - | - | TRBV11-2 | CASSLRRDQPQHF | TGTGCCAGCAGCTTACGGAGGGATCAGCCCCAGCATTTT
TRBJ2-7 | - | - | TRBV19 | CASSEGSPYEQYF | TGTGCCAGTAGTGAGGGCAGCCCCTACGAGCAGTACTTC
TRBJ1-6 | TRBD1 | - | TRBV28 | CASSSTGTGSPLHF | TGTGCCAGCAGTTCGACAGGGACTGGTTCACCCCTCCACTTT
TRBJ1-6 | TRBD1 | - | TRBV5-4 | CASSLAETGTGGVNSPLHF | TGTGCCAGCAGCCTCGCGGAGACCGGGACAGGGGGAGTTAATTCACCCCTCCACTTT
TRBJ1-6 | - | - | TRBV6-5 | CASSSVRGSSPLHF | TGTGCCAGCAGTTCCGTTAGGGGCAGTTCACCCCTCCACTTT
TRBJ2-3 | TRBD1 | - | TRBV18 | CASSLGQGTDTQYF | TGTGCCAGCTCACTAGGACAGGGCACAGATACGCAGTATTTT
TRBJ1-4 | - | - | TRBV15 | CATSRRREKLFF | TGTGCCACCAGCAGACGCAGAGAAAAACTGTTTTTT
TRBJ1-6 | - | - | TRBV27 | CASSFNRIGSYNSPLHF | TGTGCCAGCAGTTTTAACAGGATCGGCTCCTATAATTCACCCCTCCACTTT
TRBJ2-3 | - | - | TRBV21-1 | CASSKYPDTQYF | TGTGCCAGCAGCAAGTATCCAGATACGCAGTATTTT
TRBJ2-5 | TRBD1 | few | TRBV19 | CASSITGTGVSETQYF | TGTGCCAGTAGTATTACTGGGACAGGGGTGTCAGAGACCCAGTACTTC
TRBJ2-1 | - | - | TRBV9 | CASSVGSSYNEQFF | TGTGCCAGCAGCGTAGGGAGCTCCTACAATGAGCAGTTCTTC
TRBJ2-5 | TRBD1 | - | TRBV11-3 | CASSLGGSLRGQETQYF | TGTGCCAGCAGCTTAGGAGGGAGTCTCAGGGGGCAAGAGACCCAGTACTTC
TRBJ2-7 | - | - | TRBV12-3/TRBV12-4 | CASTSGTYEQYF | TGTGCCAGCACCTCGGGAACCTACGAGCAGTACTTC
TRBJ1-4 | - | - | TRBV2 | CASSDTGNEKLFF | TGTGCCAGCAGCGATACAGGGAATGAAAAACTGTTTTTT
TRBJ1-2 | TRBD1 | - | TRBV6-5 | CASTPGQPPYGYTF | TGTGCCAGCACCCCGGGACAGCCACCCTATGGCTACACCTTC
TRBJ2-7 | - | - | TRBV6-5 | CASIGSFRGEQYF | TGTGCCAGCATCGGTTCCTTCAGGGGCGAGCAGTACTTC
TRBJ2-5 | - | - | TRBV18 | CASSPNRRGGETQYF | TGTGCCAGCTCACCGAACCGAAGGGGGGGAGAGACCCAGTACTTC
TRBJ1-4 | - | - | TRBV3-1/TRBV3-2 | CASSHRTLGGSEKLFF | TGTGCCAGCAGCCACAGGACACTCGGCGGGAGTGAAAAACTGTTTTTT
TRBJ2-4 | TRBD1 | - | TRBV9 | CASSDGDSAKNIQYF | TGTGCCAGCAGCGACGGGGACAGCGCCAAAAACATTCAGTACTTC
TRBJ2-1 | TRBD2 | - | TRBV24-1 | CATSPLSDSGTSDEQFF | TGTGCCACCAGTCCTCTAAGTGATAGCGGGACTTCAGATGAGCAGTTCTTC
TRBJ2-1 | TRBD2 | - | TRBV7-9 | CASSLHLGGRAPDEQFF | TGTGCCAGCAGCTTACACTTGGGCGGGAGGGCCCCCGATGAGCAGTTCTTC
TRBJ2-3 | TRBD2 | - | TRBV11-2 | CASSPRHRLAGVTDTQYF | TGTGCCAGCAGCCCCCGTCACCGACTAGCGGGAGTCACAGATACGCAGTATTTT
TRBJ1-6 | TRBD1 | - | TRBV7-9 | CASSLRTGLNSPLHF | TGTGCCAGCAGCTTACGGACAGGGCTTAATTCACCCCTCCACTTT
TRBJ2-3 | TRBD2 | once | TRBV7-3 | CASSLKGGGLHTDTQYF | TGTGCCAGCAGCTTAAAAGGCGGGGGACTCCACACAGATACGCAGTATTTT